Shown below are 7 T cell receptor beta chains from a single sample sequenced in a study of regulatory T cells in long-lasting Graves disease. Library construction for TCR beta used iRepertoire HTBI primers and Arm-PCR of CDR3 regions. TCRdb ran MiXCR on the multiplex PCR reads and lists one entry per CDR3 protein. The sample carries roughly 400,000 distinct CDR3 sequences, roughly a fifth recorded once. Time point meaning: persistent/refractory GD, antithyroid drugs over 5 years with positive TRAb. There was RNA extracted from PBMCs, and the TCR library was made from it. Specimen: peripheral blood mononuclear cells (PBMCs), collected when the disease was refractory, from a patient treated with antithyroid drugs. The source is a female donor with Graves disease.

This sequence joins TRBV7-3 and TRBJ1-3; TRBD1 aligns across 8 bases. Germline CDR1 and CDR2: SGHTA and FQGTGA. The CDR3 covers 14 residues. V lost 5 bases and J lost 6; bases outside the gene matches: 6. Written as DNA, the CDR3 is TGTGCCAGCAGCCCACGGACAGGGCTAAACACCATATATTTT. It translates to CASSPRTGLNTIYF.

This clonotype was seen only once. The chain is built from TRBV5-8 and TRBJ2-3; tentatively, D is TRBD1 (6 bases). Trimming removed 3 bases at V and 1 base at J, with 12 bases between. CDR1 and CDR2 from the germline V gene are SGHTS and YDEGEE. The CDR3 is 15 amino acids. The CDR3 DNA is TGTGCCAGCAGCTCGGACAGTGTCGGCACAGATACGCAGTATTTT. Translated, it gives CASSSDSVGTDTQYF.

There are many counts of this clonotype. Compared with germline, one end of the junction differs, possibly owing to a read error. The chain joins TRBV10-3 to TRBJ2-2; D call uncertain. The CDR3 runs 11 residues. Looked up from germline, CDR1 is ENHRY and CDR2 is SYGVKD. The CDR3 DNA reads TGTGCCATCGGTGAGGTACGGGAGCTGTTTTTT. Protein sequence: CAIGEVRELFF.

This chain connects TRBV5-1 to TRBJ2-7; D gene ambiguous. The CDR3 runs 14 residues. Trimming cost V 0 bases and J 0 bases, with 7 bases left between them. CDR1 is SGHRS, CDR2 YFSETQ, per germline. DNA for the CDR3: TGCGCCAGCAGCTTGGATACCGTCTCCTACGAGCAGTACTTC. Translation gives CASSLDTVSYEQYF.

There are a few counts of this clonotype. The J gene is TRBJ2-2, the V gene TRBV12-3 or TRBV12-4, with D unresolved. The CDR3 has 14 amino acids. The V end lost 10 bases, the J end lost 6 bases, and 18 bases lay between the germline ends. DNA of the CDR3: TGTGCCAACTACTTTAGGGTCCGGTCCGGGGAGCTGTTTTTT. Its protein is CANYFRVRSGELFF.

Turning to this clonotype: This may be a read error, as it is one base from a much larger clone. The chain has TRBV28 and TRBJ2-5; 7 bases are shared with TRBD2. Germline CDR1 reads MDHEN; CDR2 reads SYDVKM. The CDR3 extends over 15 amino acids. The CDR3 region has the DNA TGTGCCAGCAGTTCGTCTAAACTAGCGCAAGAGACCCAGAACTTC. Its translation: CASSSSKLAQETQNF.

This clonotype has just a few counts. The chain carries TRBV12-3 or TRBV12-4 and TRBJ2-7; D assignment may be TRBD1 or TRBD2 (5 bases each). The V and J ends lost 3 bases and 3 bases respectively, with 12 bases between them. The CDR3 extends over 14 amino acids. The CDR3 protein is CASSLGPPFYEQYF. The CDR3 DNA reads as TGTGCCAGCAGTTTGGGACCGCCTTTCTACGAGCAGTACTTC.